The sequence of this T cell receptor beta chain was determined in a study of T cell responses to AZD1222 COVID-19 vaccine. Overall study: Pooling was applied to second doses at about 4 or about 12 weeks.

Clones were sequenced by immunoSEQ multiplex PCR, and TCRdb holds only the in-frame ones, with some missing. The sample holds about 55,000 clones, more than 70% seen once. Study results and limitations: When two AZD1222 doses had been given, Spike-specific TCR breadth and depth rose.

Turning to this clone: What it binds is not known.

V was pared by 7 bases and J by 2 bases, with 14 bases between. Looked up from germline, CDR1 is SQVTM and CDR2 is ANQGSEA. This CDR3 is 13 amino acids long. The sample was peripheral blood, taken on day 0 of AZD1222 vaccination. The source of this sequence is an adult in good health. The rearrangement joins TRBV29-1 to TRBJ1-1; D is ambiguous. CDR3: CSAGRMSNTEAFF. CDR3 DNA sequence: TGCAGCGCAGGACGGATGTCTAACACTGAAGCTTTCTTT. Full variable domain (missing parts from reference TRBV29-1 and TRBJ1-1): SAVISQKPSRDICQRGTSLTIQCQVDSQVTMMFWYRQQPGQSLTLIATANQGSEATYESGFVIDKFPISRPNLTFSTLTVSNMSPEDSSIYLCSAGRMSNTEAFFGQGTRLTVV.